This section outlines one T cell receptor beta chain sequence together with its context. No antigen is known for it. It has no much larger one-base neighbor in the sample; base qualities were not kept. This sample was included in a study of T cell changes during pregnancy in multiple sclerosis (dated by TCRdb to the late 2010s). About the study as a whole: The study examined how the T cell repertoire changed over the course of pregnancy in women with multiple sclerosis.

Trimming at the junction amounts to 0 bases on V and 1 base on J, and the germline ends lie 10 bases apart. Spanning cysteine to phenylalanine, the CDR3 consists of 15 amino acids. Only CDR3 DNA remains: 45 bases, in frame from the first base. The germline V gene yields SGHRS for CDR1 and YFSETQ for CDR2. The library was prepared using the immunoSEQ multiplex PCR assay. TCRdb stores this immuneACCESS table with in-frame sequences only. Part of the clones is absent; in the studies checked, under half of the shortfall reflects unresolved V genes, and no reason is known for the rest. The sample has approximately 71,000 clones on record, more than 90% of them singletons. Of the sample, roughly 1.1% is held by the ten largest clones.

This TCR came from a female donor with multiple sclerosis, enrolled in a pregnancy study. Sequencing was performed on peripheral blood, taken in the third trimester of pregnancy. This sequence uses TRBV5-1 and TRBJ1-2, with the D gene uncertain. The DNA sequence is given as TGCGCCAGCAGCTTGGCGCCAGGAATTAACTATGGCTACACCTTC. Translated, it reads CASSLAPGINYGYTF. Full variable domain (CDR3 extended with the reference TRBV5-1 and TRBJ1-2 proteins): KAGVTQTPRYLIKTRGQQVTLSCSPISGHRSVSWYQQTPGQGLQFLFEYFSETQRNKGNFPGRFSGRQFSNSRSEMNVSTLELGDSALYLCASSLAPGINYGYTFGSGTRLTVV.